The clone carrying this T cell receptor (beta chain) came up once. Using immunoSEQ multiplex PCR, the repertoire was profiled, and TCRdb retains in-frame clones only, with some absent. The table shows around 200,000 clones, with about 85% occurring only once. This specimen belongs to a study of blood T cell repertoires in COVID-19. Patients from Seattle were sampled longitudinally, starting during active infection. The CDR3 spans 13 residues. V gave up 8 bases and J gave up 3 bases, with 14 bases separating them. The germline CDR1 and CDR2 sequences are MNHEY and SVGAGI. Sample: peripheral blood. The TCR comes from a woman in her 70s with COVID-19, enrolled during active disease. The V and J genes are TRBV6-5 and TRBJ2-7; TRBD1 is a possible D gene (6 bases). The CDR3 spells CASLARGHYEQYF. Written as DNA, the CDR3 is TGTGCCAGCTTAGCACGGGGACACTACGAGCAGTACTTC.